A selection of T cell receptor beta chains follows, all from one sample in a study of blood T cell repertoires in COVID-19. Assay: immunoSEQ multiplex PCR; the TCRdb copy retains only in-frame clones and omits some. The data show 70,000 or so clones, with approximately 86% seen just once and more than 15% held by the top ten. The sample was peripheral blood. Receptor source: a man aged 35 to 55 with COVID-19, enrolled during active disease. Each CDR3 is given with its conserved first and last residue. A D gene is named only where the DNA matches it firmly. The listing skips clone size in some rows; elsewhere it reads once, few, many or a size class.

CDR3nt | CDR3aa | abundance | j_gene | d_gene | v_gene
TGTGCCAGCAGCCAAGATTGGTTTACAGGGGACCGTGGCTACACCTTC | CASSQDWFTGDRGYTF | NA | TRBJ1-2 | TRBD1 | TRBV4-2
TGTGCCAGCAGCTTAGACAGGGGGCAGGATGGCTACACCTTC | CASSLDRGQDGYTF | NA | TRBJ1-2 | TRBD1 | TRBV7-9
TGCGCCAGCAGCAGAGGACAGGGTGGAAACGAGCAGTACTTC | CASSRGQGGNEQYF | once | TRBJ2-7 | TRBD1 | TRBV10-1
TGTGCCAGTAGTATAGGGCAGGGAACCGATACGCAGTATTTT | CASSIGQGTDTQYF | NA | TRBJ2-3 | NA | TRBV19
TGTGCCAGCAGTGAAGCACAGGCCACCGGGGAGCTGTTTTTT | CASSEAQATGELFF | once | TRBJ2-2 | NA | TRBV6-1
TGTGCCAGTAGTATTCAGCGGGGGGCCTACAATGAGCAGTTCTTC | CASSIQRGAYNEQFF | NA | TRBJ2-1 | TRBD2 | TRBV19
TGTGCCAGCAGTGACCCTAACAGGGGAGTCACTGAAGCTTTCTTT | CASSDPNRGVTEAFF | once | TRBJ1-1 | TRBD1 | TRBV6-4
TGTGCCTGTGCGACCGGGACAGGGGTAGATACGCAGTATTTT | CACATGTGVDTQYF | NA | TRBJ2-3 | TRBD1 | TRBV30
TGTGCCATCAGCCGGACAGGGGCTGACAATGAGCAGTTCTTC | CAISRTGADNEQFF | NA | TRBJ2-1 | TRBD1 | TRBV10-3
TGTGCCAGTAGTCCACAGGGGTGGGACACCGGGGAGCTGTTTTTT | CASSPQGWDTGELFF | NA | TRBJ2-2 | TRBD1 | TRBV19
TGTGCCAGCAGCCAAGAGAGCAGCGGGGGGTATACGCAGTATTTT | CASSQESSGGYTQYF | few | TRBJ2-3 | TRBD2 | TRBV14
TGTGCTAGTGGTTTGTCGGCCGGGGAGCTGTTTTTT | CASGLSAGELFF | NA | TRBJ2-2 | NA | TRBV12-5
TGCGCCAGCAGCTTGGACGGCATGCGGGCTAATGAAAAACTGTTTTTT | CASSLDGMRANEKLFF | NA | TRBJ1-4 | NA | TRBV5-1
TGTGCCAGCAGTGAACGACAGACCTCTGGGGCCAACGTCCTGACTTTC | CASSERQTSGANVLTF | few | TRBJ2-6 | NA | TRBV6-1
TGCGCCAGCAGCTTGGGGACAGGAGGTCCCCAGCATTTT | CASSLGTGGPQHF | few | TRBJ1-5 | TRBD1 | TRBV5-1
TGTGCCAGCAGCTTAGGGGGGACTAGCGGCGATACGCAGTATTTT | CASSLGGTSGDTQYF | NA | TRBJ2-3 | TRBD2 | TRBV11-2
TGTGCCAGCAGCATCAGGTTATCCTCTGGAAACACCATATATTTT | CASSIRLSSGNTIYF | NA | TRBJ1-3 | NA | TRBV7-2
TGCGCCACGTGTCCGGGTCCCTCAGCCTACAATGAGCAGTTCTTC | CATCPGPSAYNEQFF | NA | TRBJ2-1 | NA | TRBV10-2
TGTGCAAGACAGGGACAAACCTCTGGAAACACCATATATTTT | CARQGQTSGNTIYF | NA | TRBJ1-3 | TRBD1 | TRBV11-3
TGTGCCTGGAGTCACGCAGGGGTCGGAAACACCATATATTTT | CAWSHAGVGNTIYF | NA | TRBJ1-3 | NA | TRBV30
TGTGCCAGCAGCGTAGGACTAGCGGGAAGGGGAGATCCTGAGCAGTTCTTC | CASSVGLAGRGDPEQFF | NA | TRBJ2-1 | TRBD2 | TRBV9
TGTGCCAGCAGCCCCGGACAGGGAGCTGGCTACACCTTC | CASSPGQGAGYTF | few | TRBJ1-2 | TRBD1 | TRBV7-3
TGTGCCAGCGCAACAGGGACCGACAATGAGCAGTTCTTC | CASATGTDNEQFF | NA | TRBJ2-1 | NA | TRBV2
TGTGCCACGGGACCGGGACAGTATTACAATGAGCAGTTCTTC | CATGPGQYYNEQFF | NA | TRBJ2-1 | TRBD1 | TRBV10-3
TGTGCCAGCAGCTCGGGACAGGGTCTGCAGCCCCAGCATTTT | CASSSGQGLQPQHF | NA | TRBJ1-5 | TRBD1 | TRBV7-9
TGTGCCAGCAGCAAGGCGTCAGGGTTGGAGACCCAGTACTTC | CASSKASGLETQYF | NA | TRBJ2-5 | NA | TRBV3-1/TRBV3-2
TGTGCCAGTTGCACAGCCCCAATGAACACTGAAGCTTTCTTT | CASCTAPMNTEAFF | once | TRBJ1-1 | NA | TRBV19
TGTGCCAGCAGTGAACTAGCCTCACCCCTCCACTTT | CASSELASPLHF | NA | TRBJ1-6 | NA | TRBV2
TGTGCCAGCAGCCCATACCTTAGCGGGGGGCTCGAGCAGTTCTTC | CASSPYLSGGLEQFF | once | TRBJ2-1 | TRBD2 | TRBV7-2
TGTGCCAGCAGCCACCAGGGGAGACCCTCTGGAAACACCATATATTTT | CASSHQGRPSGNTIYF | NA | TRBJ1-3 | NA | TRBV5-4
TGTGCCAGCAGCCAACAACTACCGGGACAGGCGTCCTACGAGCAGTACTTC | CASSQQLPGQASYEQYF | NA | TRBJ2-7 | TRBD1 | TRBV3-1/TRBV3-2
TGTGCCAGCAGCCAAAACAGGGGTTTCGATGAGCAGTTCTTC | CASSQNRGFDEQFF | NA | TRBJ2-1 | TRBD1 | TRBV14
TGTGCCAGCAGCTTAAGGGGGGTGCGGGAGTATTTTAGTGAGCAGTACTTC | CASSLRGVREYFSEQYF | NA | TRBJ2-7 | NA | TRBV7-8
TGTGCCAGCACCCAGGGGGCGAGGAATCAGCCCCAGCATTTT | CASTQGARNQPQHF | NA | TRBJ1-5 | TRBD1 | TRBV6-5
TGCGCCAGCAGGAGGGACAGGGAAAACCAGCCCCAGCATTTT | CASRRDRENQPQHF | NA | TRBJ1-5 | TRBD1 | TRBV10-2
TGTGCCAGCAGCACCCGGACAGGCAATAATGAAAAACTGTTTTTT | CASSTRTGNNEKLFF | NA | TRBJ1-4 | TRBD1 | TRBV5-6
TGTGCCAGCAGTGACAAAGCGGGGGGGGCCAAAAACATTCAGTACTTC | CASSDKAGGAKNIQYF | once | TRBJ2-4 | TRBD2 | TRBV6-1
TGCGCCAGCGGGGCAGCTCTAGGAACTGAAGCTTTCTTT | CASGAALGTEAFF | few | TRBJ1-1 | NA | TRBV5-1
TGTGCCAGCAGCCGGCCAGTGGGGGGGCGTGAAGATACGCAGTATTTT | CASSRPVGGREDTQYF | once | TRBJ2-3 | NA | TRBV4-2
TGTGCCAGCTCACCTTGGACTAGCGGGGGCCTTTTT | CASSPWTSGGLF | once | TRBJ2-3 | TRBD2 | TRBV18
TGTGCCAGCAGTTTTGGGGCAAGCAACTACGAGCAGTACTTC | CASSFGASNYEQYF | once | TRBJ2-7 | NA | TRBV27
TGCGCCAGCAGCTTGGAAGGAGCAACCACAGATACGCAGTATTTT | CASSLEGATTDTQYF | NA | TRBJ2-3 | NA | TRBV5-1
TGTGCCAGCCACAGGGGGAACACCGGGGAGCTGTTTTTT | CASHRGNTGELFF | NA | TRBJ2-2 | TRBD1 | TRBV6-5
TGCGCCAGCAGTGATGGGGGGGGGAACACTGAAGCTTTCTTT | CASSDGGGNTEAFF | NA | TRBJ1-1 | NA | TRBV10-2
TGTGCCTGGAGGAGGTCGGCCTCTGGAAACACCATATATTTT | CAWRRSASGNTIYF | NA | TRBJ1-3 | NA | TRBV30
TGCGCCAGCAGCTCCGGGACTAGCGGGGGGACGAGCTCCTACAATGAGCAGTTCTTC | CASSSGTSGGTSSYNEQFF | NA | TRBJ2-1 | TRBD2 | TRBV5-1
TGTGCCAGCAGCTTCTCGGACGAGCAGTACTTC | CASSFSDEQYF | few | TRBJ2-7 | NA | TRBV5-6
TGTGCCAGCAGTGCGAACGGGGTTGATAATTCACCCCTCCACTTT | CASSANGVDNSPLHF | NA | TRBJ1-6 | NA | TRBV2
TGCGCCAGCAGCTTGGCCGGACGGGGGGGCCCCGAGACCCAGTACTTC | CASSLAGRGGPETQYF | NA | TRBJ2-5 | TRBD2 | TRBV5-1
TGTGCCAGTAGTACTAACGTAGAGACCCAGTACTTC | CASSTNVETQYF | NA | TRBJ2-5 | NA | TRBV19